Below, 27 T cell receptor beta chains from the same sample are listed, as sequenced in a study of shared clonotypes between healthy human individuals. The assay was immunoSEQ multiplex PCR, and TCRdb's table has in-frame clones only and misses some. The repertoire consists of roughly 640,000 clones, with around 74% occurring once and the leading ten covering over 1.5%. The material sequenced was memory CD4+ T cells sorted from blood. The subset is: CD45RA-negative fraction. The source is a woman aged 25-40 years in good health.

Points on this clone: A far larger clone differs by one base, so this is likely a read error. The sample holds other DNA sequences that translate to the same CDR3. The V gene is TRBV7-3, the J gene TRBJ1-1; maybe TRBD1 (6 bases). Trimming took 5 bases from V and 3 from J, leaving 10 bases between them. CDR1 and CDR2 (germline): SGHTA, FQGTGA. CDR3 length equals 13 residues. The CDR3 protein is CASSQQGDTEAFF. For the CDR3, the DNA is TGTGCCAGCAGCCAACAGGGCGACACTGAAGCTTTCTTT.

This chain uses TRBV19 with TRBJ2-7, with a tentative D call TRBD2 (6 bases). The V end was cut by 3 bases, the J end by 6 bases, with 18 bases between. Per the germline V gene, CDR1 is LNHDA and CDR2 is SQIVND (reference sequence). This CDR3 is built from 15 residues. This CDR3 reads CASSIRRVQVAEQYF. For the CDR3, the DNA is TGTGCCAGTAGTATCAGGAGGGTCCAAGTTGCCGAGCAGTACTTC. Combining the CDR3 with reference TRBV19 and TRBJ2-7 gives the whole variable domain DGGITQSPKYLFRKEGQNVTLSCEQNLNHDAMYWYRQDPGQGLRLIYYSQIVNDFQKGDIAEGYSVSREKKESFPLTVTSAQKNPTAFYLCASSIRRVQVAEQYFGPGTRLTVT.

The chain carries TRBV19 and TRBJ2-5, with D maybe TRBD2 (7 bases). V was cut by 3 bases and J by 0 bases, with 14 bases left in between. The CDR3 sequence is 16 residues long. Germline CDR1 and CDR2: LNHDA and SQIVND (reference sequence). The CDR3 protein is CASSIIRGGYQETQYF. The CDR3 DNA follows: TGTGCCAGTAGTATTATCAGGGGAGGGTACCAAGAGACCCAGTACTTC.

This sequence joins TRBV28 and TRBJ1-3, with D unclear. Germline V CDR1 and CDR2: MDHEN, SYDVKM. This CDR3 region has 13 residues. V was cut by 1 base and J by 7 bases, with 8 bases left in between. The CDR3 reads CASSLSGVNTIYF. The CDR3 DNA is TGTGCCAGCAGTTTATCCGGCGTGAACACCATATATTTT.

In its sample, this clone was seen once. V and J are TRBV13 and TRBJ2-3, with 7 bases matching TRBD2. This CDR3 spans 17 amino acids. The ends lost 5 bases at V and 0 bases at J; junction bases unmatched: 11. In germline, CDR1 is PRHDT, CDR2 FYEKMQ (reference sequence). The chain's CDR3 is CASSLKGAGVSTDTQYF. The CDR3 DNA sequence: TGTGCCAGCAGCCTCAAGGGTGCGGGGGTTAGCACAGATACGCAGTATTTT.

The V and J genes are TRBV18 and TRBJ1-2, with TRBD1 identical over 7 bases. The CDR3 runs 12 residues. CDR1 is KGHSH, CDR2 LQKENI, per germline. Unmatched junction bases numbered 3, after V lost 1 base and J lost 10 bases. The CDR3 sequence: CASSPQDRNYTF. CDR3 in DNA: TGTGCCAGCTCACCACAGGACAGGAACTACACCTTC.

The gene calls are TRBV29-1 and TRBJ1-1, with D possibly matching TRBD1 (5 bases). The CDR3 has 13 residues. Trimming shortened V by 6 bases and J by 4 bases, and 15 bases separated the two germline ends. Germline V gene sequence: CDR1 SQVTM, CDR2 ANQGSEA. The CDR3 spells CSVTRERSTEAFF. CDR3 sequence (DNA): TGCAGCGTCACCAGGGAAAGGAGCACTGAAGCTTTCTTT.

The V call is TRBV15, the J call TRBJ2-1; D not resolved. Germline CDR1 and CDR2: LNHNV and YYDKDF (reference sequence). The CDR3 consists of 14 residues. The ends were cut back, 8 bases at V and 12 bases at J, with 23 bases in the middle. CDR3 bases: TGTGCCACCGCGCTAGGCAGCCTGGCGGTGGGGCAGTTCTTC. This sequence encodes CATALGSLAVGQFF.

This clone was seen only once. This chain uses TRBV2 with TRBJ2-1, with D maybe TRBD1 (6 bases). With 5 bases removed from V and 6 bases from J, the gap between germline ends came to 17 bases. From germline, CDR1 is SNHLY and CDR2 FYNNEI. This CDR3 contains 15 residues. CDR3 sequence: CASSQPDRYFNEQFF. The DNA for the CDR3 is TGTGCCAGCAGTCAGCCGGACAGATACTTCAATGAGCAGTTCTTC.

Turning to this clone: Other DNA sequences in this sample translate to the same CDR3. The chain is built from TRBV5-1 and TRBJ2-1; TRBD1 agrees at 8 bases. The CDR3 extends over 14 amino acids. Germline CDR1 SGHRS, CDR2 YFSETQ. V lost 0 bases, J lost 5 bases, and 1 base stayed unmatched. The CDR3 loop is CASSLGQGNNEQFF. The CDR3 bases are TGCGCCAGCAGCTTGGGACAGGGGAACAATGAGCAGTTCTTC. Drawing the rest from reference TRBV5-1 and TRBJ2-1, the complete variable domain is KAGVTQTPRYLIKTRGQQVTLSCSPISGHRSVSWYQQTPGQGLQFLFEYFSETQRNKGNFPGRFSGRQFSNSRSEMNVSTLELGDSALYLCASSLGQGNNEQFFGPGTRLTVL.

The chain carries TRBV5-6 and TRBJ2-1; TRBD2 agrees at 8 bases. The CDR3 is 14 residues long. The germline CDR1 and CDR2 sequences are SGHDT and YYEEEE. Trimming removed 0 bases from V and 12 bases from J; junction bases left unmatched: 8. In nucleotides, the CDR3 is TGTGCCAGCAGCTTGGGAGGCGGGGGGAGGGTGCAGTTCTTC. Its protein is CASSLGGGGRVQFF.

The chain carries TRBV28 and TRBJ2-5; D tentatively fits TRBD1 or TRBD2 (5 bases each). The better agreement between TRBJ2-7 and the DNA end casts doubt on the J call. This CDR3 has 12 residues. Germline V gene data show CDR1 as MDHEN and CDR2 as SYDVKM. The CDR3 here is CATGTGSYEQYF. In DNA, the CDR3 is TGTGCCACCGGGACGGGTTCCTACGAGCAGTACTTC.

The chain recombines TRBV6-6 with TRBJ2-7; possibly TRBD2 for D (7 bases). This CDR3 contains 16 residues. The V gene lost 0 bases and the J gene lost 2 bases, with 14 bases spanning the gap. Per germline, CDR1 MNHNY and CDR2 SVGAGI (reference sequence). CDR3 protein: CASSYSGGDNPYEQYF. The CDR3 region has the DNA TGTGCCAGCAGTTACTCGGGGGGGGACAACCCCTACGAGCAGTACTTC.

About this clone itself: At one boundary the junction diverges from the germline segment, which might be a read error. This sequence joins TRBV29-1 and TRBJ2-5; D is undetermined. CDR3 size: 10 residues. Germline lookup yields CDR1 SQVTM and CDR2 ANQGSEA. The CDR3 nucleotides read TGCAGCGCTGAACAAGAGACCCAGTACTTC. Translating it yields CSAEQETQYF.

This clone was observed once. The chain uses TRBV5-1 and TRBJ2-1, with 9 bases identical to TRBD1. V was clipped by 2 bases and J by 5 bases; unmatched bases: 8. The CDR3 runs 16 residues. CDR1 and CDR2 from the germline V gene are SGHRS and YFSETQ. The CDR3 sequence is CASSLNPGTGNNEQFF. CDR3 nucleotides: TGCGCCAGCAGCTTAAACCCGGGGACAGGGAACAATGAGCAGTTCTTC. Combining the CDR3 with reference TRBV5-1 and TRBJ2-1 gives the whole variable domain KAGVTQTPRYLIKTRGQQVTLSCSPISGHRSVSWYQQTPGQGLQFLFEYFSETQRNKGNFPGRFSGRQFSNSRSEMNVSTLELGDSALYLCASSLNPGTGNNEQFFGPGTRLTVL.

V usage is TRBV7-3 and J usage is TRBJ1-2; 7 nucleotides line up with TRBD1. The J segment lost 4 bases and the V segment lost 4 bases, leaving 3 bases of the junction unmatched. The CDR3 runs 13 residues. CDR1 and CDR2 from the germline V gene are SGHTA and FQGTGA. CDR3 region: CASSSYRGYGYTF. In DNA, the CDR3 is TGTGCCAGCAGCTCCTACAGGGGCTATGGCTACACCTTC.

The chain employs TRBV28 and TRBJ1-4, with D hard to call. CDR3 length equals 12 residues. In germline, CDR1 is MDHEN, CDR2 SYDVKM. Trimming pared 7 bases from V and 7 bases from J, leaving 10 bases between. Here the CDR3 DNA reads TGTGCCAGCACGGGAGTCGGTGAAAAACTGTTTTTT. Its translation: CASTGVGEKLFF.

In this sample, this clone turned up a few times. V and J are TRBV2 and TRBJ1-4, with 8 nucleotides matching TRBD1. CDR1 and CDR2 from the germline V gene are SNHLY and FYNNEI. Losses at the gene ends were 4 bases for V and 5 bases for J; bases not matched to a gene: 15. The CDR3 is 18 residues long. The CDR3 region is CASSGTLQGGIRNEKLFF. CDR3 nucleotide sequence: TGTGCCAGCAGTGGAACTTTACAGGGGGGCATACGGAATGAAAAACTGTTTTTT.

The chain couples TRBV11-2 to TRBJ2-1; 9 bases match TRBD2. Germline CDR1 reads SGHAT; CDR2 reads FQNNGV. Germline trimming cut 0 bases from V and 10 bases from J; bases unmatched to any gene: 13. The CDR3 runs to 17 residues. CDR3 DNA: TGTGCCAGCAGCTTAGATCAGTGGCGGGAGGGGCAAATAGAGCAGTTCTTC. Translation gives CASSLDQWREGQIEQFF. The full variable domain, with the rest looked up from reference TRBV11-2 and TRBJ2-1, is EAGVAQSPRYKIIEKRQSVAFWCNPISGHATLYWYQQILGQGPKLLIQFQNNGVVDDSQLPKDRFSAERLKGVDSTLKIQPAKLEDSAVYLCASSLDQWREGQIEQFFGPGTRLTVL.

J is TRBJ2-7 and V is TRBV7-9; 7 positions match TRBD1. J lost 4 bases, V lost 0 bases, and 12 bases had no gene match. This CDR3 is 17 amino acids long. CDR1 is SEHNR and CDR2 is FQNEAQ in the germline V gene (reference sequence). The CDR3 loop reads CASSLALGTVAGYEQYF. The CDR3 DNA sequence: TGTGCCAGCAGCTTAGCGCTGGGGACAGTTGCTGGGTACGAGCAGTACTTC.

The CDR3, as DNA: TGTGCCAGCAGCTTAGGTCCCGTCAACGAGCAGTACTTC. Its translation: CASSLGPVNEQYF. V gene TRBV7-7 combines with J gene TRBJ2-7; D uncertain. V gave up 1 base and J gave up 5 bases, with 9 bases separating them. The CDR3 is made up of 13 amino acids. Germline loops: CDR1 SSHAT, CDR2 FNYEAQ (reference sequence).

This clone was seen repeatedly, ten times or more. Other DNA variants within this sample encode the same CDR3. The V gene is TRBV28, the J gene TRBJ2-3; D uncertain. The CDR3 is 13 amino acids. Germline V gene sequence: CDR1 MDHEN, CDR2 SYDVKM. Trimming took off 6 bases at V and 0 bases at J, with 7 bases between the two ends. The CDR3 spells CASSPQSTDTQYF. CDR3 DNA: TGTGCCAGCAGCCCCCAAAGCACAGATACGCAGTATTTT.

This chain links TRBV19 with TRBJ1-5; D unresolved. The CDR3 is 12 amino acids. V gave up 6 bases and J gave up 3 bases, with 6 bases separating them. Germline loops: CDR1 LNHDA, CDR2 SQIVND (reference sequence). The CDR3 loop reads CASSPPNQPQHF. CDR3 bases: TGTGCCAGTAGCCCCCCCAATCAGCCCCAGCATTTT. The entire variable domain, with the rest obtained from reference TRBV19 and TRBJ1-5, is as follows: DGGITQSPKYLFRKEGQNVTLSCEQNLNHDAMYWYRQDPGQGLRLIYYSQIVNDFQKGDIAEGYSVSREKKESFPLTVTSAQKNPTAFYLCASSPPNQPQHFGDGTRLSIL.

The chain links TRBV5-8 to TRBJ2-7; TRBD2 is a possible D gene (6 bases). CDR1 SGHTS and CDR2 YDEGEE come from the germline V gene. Trimming shortened V by 2 bases and J by 2 bases, and 8 bases separated the two germline ends. The CDR3 totals 13 residues. The CDR3, as DNA: TGTGCCAGCAGCTTCAGACTAGCCTACGAGCAGTACTTC. It specifies CASSFRLAYEQYF. Full variable domain (outside the CDR3, taken from reference TRBV5-8 and TRBJ2-7): EAGVTQSPTHLIKTRGQQATLRCSPISGHTSVYWYQQALGLGLQFLLWYDEGEERNRGNFPPRFSGRQFPNYSSELNVNALELEDSALYLCASSFRLAYEQYFGPGTRLTVT.

The rearrangement uses TRBV27 and TRBJ1-5, with TRBD1 as a possible D gene (5 bases). CDR1 and CDR2 from the germline V gene are MNHEY and SMNVEV (reference sequence). The CDR3 is 15 amino acids. The V end was cut by 3 bases, the J end by 2 bases, with 11 bases between. The CDR3 region is CASSLVRDGNQPQHF. DNA for the CDR3: TGTGCCAGCAGTTTGGTCAGGGATGGCAATCAGCCCCAGCATTTT.

This clone turned up a few times. V gene TRBV7-8 combines with J gene TRBJ1-5; D not resolved. CDR1 is SGHVS and CDR2 is FQNEAQ in the germline V gene. The CDR3 runs 14 residues. Trimming removed 3 bases at V and 6 bases at J, with 12 bases between. The CDR3 reads CASSFSDFGQPQHF. CDR3 sequence (DNA): TGTGCCAGCAGCTTCTCGGACTTTGGTCAGCCCCAGCATTTT.

The V call is TRBV19, the J call TRBJ2-2, with D possibly matching TRBD2 (6 bases). Germline CDR1 and CDR2: LNHDA and SQIVND (reference sequence). Trimming took 7 bases from V and 2 from J, leaving 8 bases between them. The CDR3 runs 13 residues. The CDR3 sequence is CASTGSNTGELFF. In DNA, the CDR3 is TGTGCCAGTACCGGGAGTAACACCGGGGAGCTGTTTTTT.